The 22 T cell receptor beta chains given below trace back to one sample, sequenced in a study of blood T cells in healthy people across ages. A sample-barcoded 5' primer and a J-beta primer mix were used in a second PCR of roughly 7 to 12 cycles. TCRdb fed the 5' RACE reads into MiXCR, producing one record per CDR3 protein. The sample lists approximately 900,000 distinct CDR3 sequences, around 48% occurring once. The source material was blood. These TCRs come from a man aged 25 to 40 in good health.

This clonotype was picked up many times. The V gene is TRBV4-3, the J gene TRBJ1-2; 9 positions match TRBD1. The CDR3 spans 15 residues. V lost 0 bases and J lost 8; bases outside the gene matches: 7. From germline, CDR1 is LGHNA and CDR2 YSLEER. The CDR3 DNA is TGCGCCAGCAGCCAAGATGGACAGGGGTTTTTCGGCTACACCTTC. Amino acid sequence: CASSQDGQGFFGYTF.

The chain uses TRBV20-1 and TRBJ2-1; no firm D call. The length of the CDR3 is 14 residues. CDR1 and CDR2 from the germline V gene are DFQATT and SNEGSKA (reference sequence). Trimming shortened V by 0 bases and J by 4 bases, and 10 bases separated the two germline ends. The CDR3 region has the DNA TGCAGTGCTAGAGACCCTAGATGGTACAATGAGCAGTTCTTC. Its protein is CSARDPRWYNEQFF.

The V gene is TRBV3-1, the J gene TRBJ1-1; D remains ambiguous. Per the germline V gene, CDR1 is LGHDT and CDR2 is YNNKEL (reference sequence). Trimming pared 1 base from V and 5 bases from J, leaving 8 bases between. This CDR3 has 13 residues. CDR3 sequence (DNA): TGTGCCAGCAGCCAAGGACCCGGGACTGAAGCTTTCTTT. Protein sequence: CASSQGPGTEAFF.

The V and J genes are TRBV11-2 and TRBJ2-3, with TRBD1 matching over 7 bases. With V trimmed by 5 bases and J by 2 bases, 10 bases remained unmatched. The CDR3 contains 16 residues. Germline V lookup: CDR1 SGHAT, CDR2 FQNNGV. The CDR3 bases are TGTGCCAGCAGCCTACGCCGGGACAGCTTCACAGATACGCAGTATTTT. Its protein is CASSLRRDSFTDTQYF.

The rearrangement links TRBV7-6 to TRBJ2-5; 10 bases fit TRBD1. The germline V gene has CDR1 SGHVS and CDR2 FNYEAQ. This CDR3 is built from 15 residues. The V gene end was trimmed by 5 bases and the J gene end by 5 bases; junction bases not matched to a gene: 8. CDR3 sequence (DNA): TGTGCCAGCAGCCCCTGGACAGGGGGAGGCGAGACCCAGTACTTC. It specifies CASSPWTGGGETQYF.

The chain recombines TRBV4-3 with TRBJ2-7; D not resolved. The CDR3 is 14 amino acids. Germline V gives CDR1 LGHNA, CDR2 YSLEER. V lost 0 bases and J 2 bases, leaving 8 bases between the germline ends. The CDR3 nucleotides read TGCGCCAGCAGCCAAGATACACGCGCCTACGAGCAGTACTTC. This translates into CASSQDTRAYEQYF.

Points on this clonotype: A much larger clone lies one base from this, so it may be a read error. For the CDR3, the DNA is TGTGCCAGCAGCTTATACGGGACAGGGCATGACAAAAACATTCAGTACTTC. It encodes CASSLYGTGHDKNIQYF. The chain carries TRBV7-8 and TRBJ2-4; 9 positions match TRBD1. The J segment lost 3 bases and the V segment lost 2 bases, leaving 8 bases of the junction unmatched. Germline loops: CDR1 SGHVS, CDR2 FQNEAQ. The CDR3 consists of 17 residues.

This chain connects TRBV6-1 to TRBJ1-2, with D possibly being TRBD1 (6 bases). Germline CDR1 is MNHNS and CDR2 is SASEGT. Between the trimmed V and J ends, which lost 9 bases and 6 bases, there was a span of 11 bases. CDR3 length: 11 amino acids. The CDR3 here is CASTGGHGYTF. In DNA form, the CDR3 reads TGTGCCAGTACGGGGGGCCATGGCTACACCTTC.

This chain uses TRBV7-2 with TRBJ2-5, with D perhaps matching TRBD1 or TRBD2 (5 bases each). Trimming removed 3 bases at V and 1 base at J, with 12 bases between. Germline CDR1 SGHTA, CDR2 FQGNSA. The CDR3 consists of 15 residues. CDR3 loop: CASSLARDPQETQYF. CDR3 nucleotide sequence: TGTGCCAGCAGCTTGGCCCGGGACCCCCAAGAGACCCAGTACTTC.

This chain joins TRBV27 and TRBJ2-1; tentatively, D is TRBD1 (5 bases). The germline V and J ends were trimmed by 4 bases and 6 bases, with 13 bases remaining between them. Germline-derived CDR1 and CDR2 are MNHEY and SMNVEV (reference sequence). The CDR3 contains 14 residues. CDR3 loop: CASSSLAGFNEQFF. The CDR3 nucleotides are TGTGCCAGCAGTTCCTTGGCAGGGTTCAATGAGCAGTTCTTC.

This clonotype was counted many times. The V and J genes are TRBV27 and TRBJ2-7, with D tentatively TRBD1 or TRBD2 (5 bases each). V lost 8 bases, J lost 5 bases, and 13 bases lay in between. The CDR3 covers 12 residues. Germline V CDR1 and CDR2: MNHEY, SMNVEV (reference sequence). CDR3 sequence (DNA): TGTGCCAGCGGACTTCAGGGTAACGAGCAGTACTTC. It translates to CASGLQGNEQYF.

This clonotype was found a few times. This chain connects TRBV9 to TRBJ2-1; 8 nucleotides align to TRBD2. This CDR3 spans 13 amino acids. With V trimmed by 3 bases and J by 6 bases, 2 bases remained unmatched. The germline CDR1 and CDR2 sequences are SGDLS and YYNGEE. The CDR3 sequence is CASSERGPNEQFF. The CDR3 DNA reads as TGTGCCAGCAGCGAGCGGGGGCCCAATGAGCAGTTCTTC.

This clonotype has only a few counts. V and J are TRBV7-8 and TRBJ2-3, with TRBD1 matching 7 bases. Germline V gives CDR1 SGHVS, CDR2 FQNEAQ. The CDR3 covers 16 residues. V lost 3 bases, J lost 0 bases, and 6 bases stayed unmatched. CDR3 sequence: CASSLLGQSSTDTQYF. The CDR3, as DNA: TGTGCCAGCAGCTTGCTGGGACAGAGTAGCACAGATACGCAGTATTTT.

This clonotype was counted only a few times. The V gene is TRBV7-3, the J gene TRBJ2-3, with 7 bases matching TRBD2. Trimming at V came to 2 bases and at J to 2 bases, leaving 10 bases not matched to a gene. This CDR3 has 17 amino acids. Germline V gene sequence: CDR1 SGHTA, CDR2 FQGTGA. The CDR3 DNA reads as TGTGCCAGCAGCTTACTTAGCGGGCGTCCTGACACAGATACGCAGTATTTT. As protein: CASSLLSGRPDTDTQYF.

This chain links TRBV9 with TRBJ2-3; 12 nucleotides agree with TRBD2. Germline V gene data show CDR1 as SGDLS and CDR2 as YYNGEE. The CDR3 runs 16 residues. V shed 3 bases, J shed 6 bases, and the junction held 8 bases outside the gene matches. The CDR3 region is CASSAGTSGPTDTQYF. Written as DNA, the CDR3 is TGTGCCAGCAGCGCCGGGACTAGCGGGCCCACGGATACGCAGTATTTT.

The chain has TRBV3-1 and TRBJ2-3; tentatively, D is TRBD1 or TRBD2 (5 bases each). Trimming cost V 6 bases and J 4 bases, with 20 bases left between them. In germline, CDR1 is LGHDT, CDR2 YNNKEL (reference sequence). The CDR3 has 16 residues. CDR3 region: CASRQDGVYAPDTQYF. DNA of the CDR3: TGTGCCAGCAGACAGGACGGGGTTTACGCTCCAGATACGCAGTATTTT.

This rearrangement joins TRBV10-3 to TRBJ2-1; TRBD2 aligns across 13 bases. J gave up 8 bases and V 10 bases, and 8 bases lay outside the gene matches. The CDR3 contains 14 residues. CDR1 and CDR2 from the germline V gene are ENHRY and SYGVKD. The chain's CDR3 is CATWTSGGRDEQFF. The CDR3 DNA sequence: TGTGCCACCTGGACTAGCGGGGGACGGGATGAGCAGTTCTTC.

The CDR3 DNA sequence: TGTGCCATCAGCCCGACAGGCTACAATGAGCAGTTCTTC. This gives the protein CAISPTGYNEQFF. The chain has TRBV10-3 and TRBJ2-1, with D perhaps matching TRBD1 (6 bases). The CDR3 covers 13 residues. Germline CDR1 reads ENHRY; CDR2 reads SYGVKD. V lost 6 bases to trimming and J lost 3 bases, with 9 bases between them.

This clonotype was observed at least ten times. CDR3 residues: CSARVGDSNTEAFF. CDR3 sequence (DNA): TGCAGTGCTAGAGTGGGGGACTCGAACACTGAAGCTTTCTTT. V usage is TRBV20-1 and J usage is TRBJ1-1; D possibly corresponds to TRBD1 (5 bases). CDR3 length: 14 amino acids. Germline V gene lookup returns CDR1 DFQATT and CDR2 SNEGSKA (reference sequence). The germline V and J ends were trimmed by 1 base and 1 base, with 10 bases remaining between them.

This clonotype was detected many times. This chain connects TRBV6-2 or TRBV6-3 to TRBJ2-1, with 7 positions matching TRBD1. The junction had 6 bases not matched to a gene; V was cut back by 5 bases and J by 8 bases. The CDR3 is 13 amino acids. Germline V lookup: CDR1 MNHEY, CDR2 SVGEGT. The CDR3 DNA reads TGTGCCAGCAGTGAAAACAGGGGCCATGAGCAGTTCTTC. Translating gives CASSENRGHEQFF.

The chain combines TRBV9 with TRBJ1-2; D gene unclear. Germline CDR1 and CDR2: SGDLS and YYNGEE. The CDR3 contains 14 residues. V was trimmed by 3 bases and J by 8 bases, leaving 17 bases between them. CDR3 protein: CASSAGRTGRGYTF. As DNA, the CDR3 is TGTGCCAGCAGCGCCGGACGGACTGGTAGAGGCTACACCTTC.

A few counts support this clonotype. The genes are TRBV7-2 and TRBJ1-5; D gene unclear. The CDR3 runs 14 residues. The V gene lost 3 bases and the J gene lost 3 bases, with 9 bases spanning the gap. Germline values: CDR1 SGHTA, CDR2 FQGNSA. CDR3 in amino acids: CASSLFSSNQPQHF. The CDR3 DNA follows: TGTGCCAGCAGCTTGTTCAGTTCCAATCAGCCCCAGCATTTT.